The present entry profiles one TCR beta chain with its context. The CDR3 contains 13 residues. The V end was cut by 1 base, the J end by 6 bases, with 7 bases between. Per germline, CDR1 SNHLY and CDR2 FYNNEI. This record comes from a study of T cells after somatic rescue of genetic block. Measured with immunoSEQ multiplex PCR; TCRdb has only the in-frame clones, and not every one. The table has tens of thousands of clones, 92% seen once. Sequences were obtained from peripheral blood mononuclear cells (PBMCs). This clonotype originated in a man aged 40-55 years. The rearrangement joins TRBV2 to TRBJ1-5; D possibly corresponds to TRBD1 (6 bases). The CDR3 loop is CASSEEGVQPQHF. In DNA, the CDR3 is TGTGCCAGCAGTGAAGAGGGGGTTCAGCCCCAGCATTTT.